The 16 T cell receptor beta chains below all came from one sample that was sequenced in a study of CD8+ T cells in alopecia areata (dated by TCRdb to 2016 to 2019). This specimen's time point label, interpreted: roughly 24 weeks on oral tofacitinib. The treatment or condition label on this specimen signifies: oral pan-JAK inhibitor, 5-10 mg twice daily. Library construction relied on the immunoSEQ multiplex PCR assay. To provide template for TCR sequencing, every sample had RNA extracted and reverse transcribed into cDNA. TCRdb stores this immuneACCESS table with in-frame sequences only. Part of the clones is absent; in the studies checked, under half of the shortfall reflects unresolved V genes, and no reason is known for the rest. This sample holds around 290,000 clones; more than 45% were observed only once. The biggest ten clones account for 1.8% of the sample. The sample consisted of CD4+ T cells sorted from blood, taken at week 24, from a patient treated with tofacitinib. The receptors derive from a human donor with alopecia areata.

The table lists this clone with a few counts. This chain uses TRBV16 with TRBJ1-2; D ambiguous. V lost 0 bases and J 7 bases, leaving 9 bases between the germline ends. Germline V gene lookup returns CDR1 KGHSY and CDR2 FQNENV. This CDR3 spans 13 amino acids. CDR3: CASSQSGGFGYTF. The CDR3, as DNA: TGTGCCAGCAGCCAATCCGGAGGGTTTGGCTACACCTTC.

J is TRBJ1-1 and V is TRBV5-4; a weak D match, TRBD1 (6 bases). The germline V gene encodes CDR1 SGHNT and CDR2 YYREEE (reference sequence). Trimming cost V 0 bases and J 10 bases, with 13 bases left between them. CDR3 length equals 13 residues. The CDR3 DNA is TGTGCCAGCAGCTTGGAAAGGACAGAGGGAGCTTTCTTT. Its translation: CASSLERTEGAFF.

This clone appeared a few times. The J gene is TRBJ2-2, the V gene TRBV19; 8 nucleotides agree with TRBD2. The ends lost 8 bases at V and 2 bases at J; junction bases unmatched: 4. Per the germline V gene, CDR1 is LNHDA and CDR2 is SQIVND (reference sequence). The CDR3 sequence is 14 residues long. CDR3 sequence (DNA): TGTGCCAGTCGGACTAGCCATAACACCGGGGAGCTGTTTTTT. Protein product: CASRTSHNTGELFF.

This chain uses TRBV2 with TRBJ2-4; unclear D gene. The CDR3 length is 14 residues. CDR1 and CDR2 (germline): SNHLY, FYNNEI. V lost 9 bases and J 3 bases, leaving 15 bases between the germline ends. The CDR3 DNA follows: TGTGCCAGTCACGAGGTAGCAGGCAAAAACATTCAGTACTTC. Protein: CASHEVAGKNIQYF.

The V call is TRBV4-3, the J call TRBJ2-7, with D possibly matching TRBD2 (5 bases). The CDR3 is 14 residues long. V lost 4 bases and J lost 5, with 15 bases in between. Per germline, CDR1 LGHNA and CDR2 YSLEER. The chain's CDR3 is CASSLSPVRDEQYF. CDR3 nucleotides: TGCGCCAGCAGCCTCAGTCCGGTGCGGGACGAGCAGTACTTC.

This clone was observed a few times. This chain links TRBV7-2 with TRBJ2-1; D might be TRBD2 (6 bases). Germline-derived CDR1 and CDR2 are SGHTA and FQGNSA. The CDR3 totals 15 residues. Trimming pared 3 bases from V and 9 bases from J, leaving 18 bases between. The CDR3 nucleotides read TGTGCCAGCAGCTTTCAGCTATCTGGCGGGGTTGAGCAGTTCTTC. It specifies CASSFQLSGGVEQFF. Combining the CDR3 with reference TRBV7-2 and TRBJ2-1 gives the whole variable domain GAGVSQSPSNKVTEKGKDVELRCDPISGHTALYWYRQSLGQGLEFLIYFQGNSAPDKSGLPSDRFSAERTGGSVSTLTIQRTQQEDSAVYLCASSFQLSGGVEQFFGPGTRLTVL.

The gene calls are TRBV6-5 and TRBJ2-3; 9 bases are shared with TRBD1. This CDR3 spans 15 amino acids. V lost 4 bases, J lost 3 bases, and 5 bases stayed unmatched. In germline, CDR1 is MNHEY, CDR2 SVGAGI. This CDR3 is CASSSGTGSTDTQYF. In DNA form, the CDR3 reads TGTGCCAGCAGTTCCGGGACAGGGTCGACAGATACGCAGTATTTT.

This clone has a handful of counts. V usage is TRBV7-2 and J usage is TRBJ2-2; D perhaps matches TRBD1 (6 bases). Deletions cut 1 base from V and 5 bases from J, with 11 bases between. The CDR3 has 15 amino acids. Germline loops: CDR1 SGHTA, CDR2 FQGNSA. The CDR3, as DNA: TGTGCCAGCAGCTTAGTTAGACAGGATACCGGGGAGCTGTTTTTT. Translated: CASSLVRQDTGELFF.

The chain uses TRBV5-1 and TRBJ2-7, with TRBD1 identical over 7 bases. After removal of 4 bases from V and 2 bases from J, the junction contained 6 bases not matched to a gene. Germline V CDR1 and CDR2: SGHRS, YFSETQ. The CDR3 totals 14 residues. The DNA for the CDR3 is TGCGCCAGCAGCCCAACAGGGGCACCCTACGAGCAGTACTTC. Residues: CASSPTGAPYEQYF.

This clone was observed a few times. The rearrangement joins TRBV19 to TRBJ2-7, with D maybe TRBD2 (6 bases). Germline-derived CDR1 and CDR2 are LNHDA and SQIVND (reference sequence). The CDR3 consists of 13 residues. With 7 bases removed from V and 6 bases from J, the gap between germline ends came to 16 bases. This CDR3 is CASTKGGATEQYF. Here the CDR3 DNA reads TGTGCCAGTACGAAGGGCGGGGCTACCGAGCAGTACTTC. Complete variable domain (other parts from reference TRBV19 and TRBJ2-7): DGGITQSPKYLFRKEGQNVTLSCEQNLNHDAMYWYRQDPGQGLRLIYYSQIVNDFQKGDIAEGYSVSREKKESFPLTVTSAQKNPTAFYLCASTKGGATEQYFGPGTRLTVT.

The chain links TRBV7-2 to TRBJ1-1; D not resolved. Germline lookup yields CDR1 SGHTA and CDR2 FQGNSA. Trimming removed 4 bases from V and 1 base from J, with 7 bases in between. The CDR3 loop spans 13 amino acids. The CDR3 region has the DNA TGTGCCAGCAGCTCACAGAAGAACACTGAAGCTTTCTTT. It is translated as CASSSQKNTEAFF. The full variable domain, completed using reference TRBV7-2 and TRBJ1-1, is GAGVSQSPSNKVTEKGKDVELRCDPISGHTALYWYRQSLGQGLEFLIYFQGNSAPDKSGLPSDRFSAERTGGSVSTLTIQRTQQEDSAVYLCASSSQKNTEAFFGQGTRLTVV.

The gene calls are TRBV27 and TRBJ1-1; 7 nucleotides match TRBD1. CDR1 MNHEY and CDR2 SMNVEV come from the germline V gene (reference sequence). The V gene end was trimmed by 4 bases and the J gene end by 0 bases; junction bases not matched to a gene: 11. This CDR3 has 17 residues. The CDR3 sequence is CASSSRGRGVMNTEAFF. Written as DNA, the CDR3 is TGTGCCAGCAGTTCCCGCGGCAGGGGGGTCATGAACACTGAAGCTTTCTTT.

CDR3 DNA: TGCGCCAGCAGCCGAAGACAGGGGAACGAAGGCGAGCAGTACTTC. It encodes CASSRRQGNEGEQYF. The chain recombines TRBV4-1 with TRBJ2-7; 8 nucleotides agree with TRBD1. V lost 4 bases to trimming and J lost 6 bases; unmatched junction nucleotides: 11. The CDR3 is made up of 15 amino acids. Germline V CDR1 and CDR2: MGHRA, YSYEKL.

This clone has more than one count but fewer than ten. The chain has TRBV11-2 and TRBJ2-4; TRBD2 matches 8 bases. Germline values: CDR1 SGHAT, CDR2 FQNNGV. This CDR3 comprises 17 residues. V lost 4 bases and J lost 2; bases outside the gene matches: 10. CDR3 region: CASSSRTSYGTKNIQYF. The DNA of the CDR3 is TGTGCCAGCAGCTCAAGGACTAGCTATGGGACCAAAAACATTCAGTACTTC.

A word on this clone: Germline and junction disagree at one end, which may indicate a read error. V is TRBV7-7 and J is TRBJ2-6; D remains unclear. Looked up from germline, CDR1 is SSHAT and CDR2 is FNYEAQ (reference sequence). The CDR3 is 15 amino acids. DNA for the CDR3: TGTGCTAGCAGCCCTAAGAGCTCTGGGGCCAACGTCCTGACTTTC. Its translation: CASSPKSSGANVLTF.

The chain couples TRBV29-1 to TRBJ1-2, with TRBD1 identical over 8 bases. The trim removed 3 bases at V and 1 base at J, leaving 4 bases unmatched. The V gene's germline CDR1 is SQVTM and CDR2 ANQGSEA. This CDR3 contains 14 residues. The CDR3 reads CSVEPGGVNYGYTF. As DNA, the CDR3 is TGCAGCGTTGAGCCAGGGGGCGTTAACTATGGCTACACCTTC.